This entry describes one T cell receptor beta chain. Antigen: not known. The assay was immunoSEQ multiplex PCR, and TCRdb's table has in-frame clones only and misses some. The data show 100,000 to 140,000 clones, roughly 90% seen once. The data stem from a study of T cell responses to AZD1222 COVID-19 vaccine. Study-level points and caveats: The donor cohort was predominantly white British with a female majority, and clonal diversity may have been underestimated. An increase in Spike-specific TCR breadth and depth was observed after two AZD1222 doses.

The CDR3 consists of 14 residues. Per germline, CDR1 SGHRS and CDR2 YFSETQ. V lost 4 bases, J lost 1 base, and 10 bases lay in between. This sequence was found in an adult in good health. This rearrangement joins TRBV5-1 to TRBJ2-3; D call uncertain. Sample: peripheral blood, taken on day 0 of AZD1222 vaccination. The CDR3 region has the DNA TGCGCCAGCAGCCTGACCCGTGGCACAGATACGCAGTATTTT. This gives the protein CASSLTRGTDTQYF.